This TCR beta chain derives from a study of cytomegalovirus exposure and HLA in healthy donors. Whole-study context: Findings of an earlier analysis included around 100 million unique TCR beta sequences from 200 million or so T cells. General observations from the study: Roughly uniform sequencing depth across donors was assumed, possibly incorrectly. Association of a missense DCLRE1C variant with TCR beta V- and J-gene trimming was reported in a later analysis.

This clone has only one observation. Its cognate antigen is unknown. The CDR3 extends over 16 amino acids. Losses at the gene ends were 6 bases for V and 6 bases for J; bases not matched to a gene: 16. Per the germline V gene, CDR1 is MNHEY and CDR2 is SMNVEV (reference sequence). The PCR used 60 Vbeta and 13 Jbeta primers. Generated by immunoSEQ multiplex PCR, the TCRdb table keeps only in-frame clones and is missing some. The table has 100,000 to 150,000 clones, over 70% seen once. The chain recombines TRBV27 with TRBJ1-2; TRBD1 agrees at 7 bases. The sequenced material came from PBMCs. This clonotype was obtained from a woman in her 50s in good health and CMV-seropositive. CDR3 sequence reads: CASRPLSAGQMDGYTF. The CDR3 DNA reads as TGTGCCAGCAGACCCCTTAGTGCGGGACAGATGGATGGCTACACCTTC.